A single T cell receptor (beta chain) is shown here with its context. CDR3 length equals 17 residues. Germline values: CDR1 PRHDT, CDR2 FYEKMQ (reference sequence). V was clipped by 1 base and J by 0 bases, with 15 bases between them. TCRdb processed the 5' RACE reads anew with MiXCR; each CDR3 protein has one entry. The data hold some 1,200 distinct CDR3 sequences, with over 75% observed a single time. These data belong to a study of identical twins' blood T cells. The wider study: Some 52 million reads came from about 12 libraries, six alpha, six beta.

The three twin pairs were reared together, likely meeting the same infections. The chain combines TRBV13 with TRBJ1-1; D is uncertain. The clonotype comes from a woman between 18 and 50 years old in good health. Input material: PBMCs. CDR3 DNA: TGTGCCAGCAGCTTAGCCCGGGGAGGGCTTATGAACACTGAAGCTTTCTTT. Its protein product is CASSLARGGLMNTEAFF.